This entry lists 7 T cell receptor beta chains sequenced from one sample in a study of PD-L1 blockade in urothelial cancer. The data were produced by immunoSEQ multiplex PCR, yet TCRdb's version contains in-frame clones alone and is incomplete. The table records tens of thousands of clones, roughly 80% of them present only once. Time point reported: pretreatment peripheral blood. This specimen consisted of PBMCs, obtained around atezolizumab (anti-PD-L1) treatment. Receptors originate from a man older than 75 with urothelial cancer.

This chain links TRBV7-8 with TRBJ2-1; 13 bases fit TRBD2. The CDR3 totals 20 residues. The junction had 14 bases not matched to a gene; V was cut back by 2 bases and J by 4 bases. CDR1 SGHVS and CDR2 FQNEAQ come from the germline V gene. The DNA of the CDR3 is TGTGCCAGCAGCTTATTCGTCACTAGCGGGAGGGAAAACGCTTACAATGAGCAGTTCTTC. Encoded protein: CASSLFVTSGRENAYNEQFF.

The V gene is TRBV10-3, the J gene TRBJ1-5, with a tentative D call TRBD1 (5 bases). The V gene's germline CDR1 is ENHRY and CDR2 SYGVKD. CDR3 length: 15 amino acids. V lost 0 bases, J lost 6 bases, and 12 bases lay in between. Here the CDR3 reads CAISESIGGGQPQHF. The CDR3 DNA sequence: TGTGCCATCAGTGAGTCGATCGGGGGAGGTCAGCCCCAGCATTTT.

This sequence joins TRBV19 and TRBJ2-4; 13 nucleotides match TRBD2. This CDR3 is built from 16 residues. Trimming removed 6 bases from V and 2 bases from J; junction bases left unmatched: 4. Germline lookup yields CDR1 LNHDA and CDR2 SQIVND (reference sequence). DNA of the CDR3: TGTGCCAGTAGCACTAGCGGGAGGGGCTCCAAAAACATTCAGTACTTC. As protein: CASSTSGRGSKNIQYF.

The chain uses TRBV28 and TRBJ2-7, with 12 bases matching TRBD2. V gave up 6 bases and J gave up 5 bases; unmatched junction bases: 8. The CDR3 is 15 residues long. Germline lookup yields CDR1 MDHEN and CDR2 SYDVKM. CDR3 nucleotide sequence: TGTGCCAGCAGACTCAGACTAGCGGGAGATCACGAGCAGTACTTC. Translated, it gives CASRLRLAGDHEQYF. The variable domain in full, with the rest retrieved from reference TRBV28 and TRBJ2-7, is DVKVTQSSRYLVKRTGEKVFLECVQDMDHENMFWYRQDPGLGLRLIYFSYDVKMKEKGDIPEGYSVSREKKERFSLILESASTNQTSMYLCASRLRLAGDHEQYFGPGTRLTVT.

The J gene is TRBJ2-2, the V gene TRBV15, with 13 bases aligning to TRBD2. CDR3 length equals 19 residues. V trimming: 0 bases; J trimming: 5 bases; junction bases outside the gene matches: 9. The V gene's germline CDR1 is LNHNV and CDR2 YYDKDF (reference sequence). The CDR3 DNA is TGTGCCACCAGCAGAGATATTCGGACTAGCGGGAGCGAAACCGGGGAGCTGTTTTTT. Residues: CATSRDIRTSGSETGELFF.

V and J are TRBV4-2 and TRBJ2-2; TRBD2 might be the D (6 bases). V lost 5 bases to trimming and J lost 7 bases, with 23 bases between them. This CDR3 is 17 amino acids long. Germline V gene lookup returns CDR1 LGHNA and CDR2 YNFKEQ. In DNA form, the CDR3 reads TGTGCCAGCAGCTCCCCATGGCTCCGGGAGAAGGGCGGGGAGCTGTTTTTT. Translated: CASSSPWLREKGGELFF.

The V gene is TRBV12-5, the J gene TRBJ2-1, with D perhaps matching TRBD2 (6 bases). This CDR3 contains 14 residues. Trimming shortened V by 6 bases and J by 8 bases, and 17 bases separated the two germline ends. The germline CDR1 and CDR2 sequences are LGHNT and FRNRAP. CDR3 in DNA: TGTGCTAGTGGGCTATCCCTCGGGGGTGATGAGCAGTTCTTC. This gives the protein CASGLSLGGDEQFF.